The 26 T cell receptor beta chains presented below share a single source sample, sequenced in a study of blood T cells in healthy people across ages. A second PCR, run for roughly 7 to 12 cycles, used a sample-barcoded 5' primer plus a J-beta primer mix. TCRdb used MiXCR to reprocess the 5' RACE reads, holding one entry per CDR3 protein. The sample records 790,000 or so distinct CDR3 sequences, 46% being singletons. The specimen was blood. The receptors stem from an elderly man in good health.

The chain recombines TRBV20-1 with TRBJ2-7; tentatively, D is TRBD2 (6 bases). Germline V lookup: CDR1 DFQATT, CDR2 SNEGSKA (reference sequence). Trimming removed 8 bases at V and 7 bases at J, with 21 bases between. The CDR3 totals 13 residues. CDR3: CSPKRGGSGEQYF. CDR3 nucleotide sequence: TGCAGTCCTAAGAGGGGAGGATCTGGTGAGCAGTACTTC.

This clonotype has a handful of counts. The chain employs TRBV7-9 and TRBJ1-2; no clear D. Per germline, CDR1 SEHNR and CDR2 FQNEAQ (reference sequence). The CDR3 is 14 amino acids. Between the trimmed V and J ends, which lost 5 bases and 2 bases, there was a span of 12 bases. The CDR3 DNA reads TGTGCCAGCAGCCCGATACCACCCAACTATGGCTACACCTTC. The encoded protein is CASSPIPPNYGYTF. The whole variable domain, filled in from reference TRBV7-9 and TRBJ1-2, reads DTGVSQNPRHKITKRGQNVTFRCDPISEHNRLYWYRQTLGQGPEFLTYFQNEAQLEKSRLLSDRFSAERPKGSFSTLEIQRTEQGDSAMYLCASSPIPPNYGYTFGSGTRLTVV.

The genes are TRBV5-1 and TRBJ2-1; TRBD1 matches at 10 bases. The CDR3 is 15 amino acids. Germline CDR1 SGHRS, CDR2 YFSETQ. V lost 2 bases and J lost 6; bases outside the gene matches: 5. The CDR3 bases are TGCGCCAGCAGCTTTGCGGGACAGGGGAGCAATGAGCAGTTCTTC. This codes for CASSFAGQGSNEQFF.

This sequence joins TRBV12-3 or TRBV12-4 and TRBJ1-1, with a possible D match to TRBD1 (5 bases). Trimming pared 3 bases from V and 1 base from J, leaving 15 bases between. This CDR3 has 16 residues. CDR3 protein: CASSFAQGRGNTEAFF. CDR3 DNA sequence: TGTGCCAGCAGTTTCGCGCAGGGTCGCGGGAACACTGAAGCTTTCTTT.

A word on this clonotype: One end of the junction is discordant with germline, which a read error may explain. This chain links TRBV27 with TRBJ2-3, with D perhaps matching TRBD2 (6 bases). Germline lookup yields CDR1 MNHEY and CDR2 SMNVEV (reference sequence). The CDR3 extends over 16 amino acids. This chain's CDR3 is CAGWPQEGKGGDTLYF. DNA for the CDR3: TGTGCCGGCTGGCCGCAGGAGGGGAAGGGCGGAGATACGCTGTATTTT.

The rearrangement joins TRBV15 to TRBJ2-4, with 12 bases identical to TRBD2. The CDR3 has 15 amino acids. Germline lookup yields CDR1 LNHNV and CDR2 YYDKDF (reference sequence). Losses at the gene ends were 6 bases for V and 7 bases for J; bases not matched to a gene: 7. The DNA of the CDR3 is TGTGCCACCAGTCCTGGACTAGCGGGGTTTAACATTCAGTACTTC. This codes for CATSPGLAGFNIQYF. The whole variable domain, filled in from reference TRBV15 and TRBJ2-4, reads DAMVIQNPRYQVTQFGKPVTLSCSQTLNHNVMYWYQQKSSQAPKLLFHYYDKDFNNEADTPDNFQSRRPNTSFCFLDIRSPGLGDTAMYLCATSPGLAGFNIQYFGAGTRLSVL.

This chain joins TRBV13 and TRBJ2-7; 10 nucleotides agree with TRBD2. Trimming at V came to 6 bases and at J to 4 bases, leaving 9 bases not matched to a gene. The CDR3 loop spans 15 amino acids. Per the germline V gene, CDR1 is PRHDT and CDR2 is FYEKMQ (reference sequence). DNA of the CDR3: TGTGCCAGCAGTCCTAAGGGACTAGCGTCTTACGAGCAGTACTTC. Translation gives CASSPKGLASYEQYF.

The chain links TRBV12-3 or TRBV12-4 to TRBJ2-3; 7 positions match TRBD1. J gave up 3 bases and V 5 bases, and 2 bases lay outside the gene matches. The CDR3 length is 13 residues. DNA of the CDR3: TGTGCCAGCAGTACAGGGGTTACAGATACGCAGTATTTT. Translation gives CASSTGVTDTQYF.

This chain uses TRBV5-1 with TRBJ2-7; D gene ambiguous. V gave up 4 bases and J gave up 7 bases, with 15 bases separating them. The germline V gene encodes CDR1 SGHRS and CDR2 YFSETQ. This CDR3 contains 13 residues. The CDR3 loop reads CASSNPSVDEQYF. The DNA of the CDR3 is TGCGCCAGCAGCAATCCGAGTGTGGATGAGCAGTACTTC.

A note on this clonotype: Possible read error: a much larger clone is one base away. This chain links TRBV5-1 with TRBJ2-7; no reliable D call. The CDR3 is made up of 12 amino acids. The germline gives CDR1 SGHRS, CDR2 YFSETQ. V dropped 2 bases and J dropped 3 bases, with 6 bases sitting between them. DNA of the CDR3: TGCGCCAGCAGCTTCGACTTCTACGAGCAGTACTTC. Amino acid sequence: CASSFDFYEQYF.

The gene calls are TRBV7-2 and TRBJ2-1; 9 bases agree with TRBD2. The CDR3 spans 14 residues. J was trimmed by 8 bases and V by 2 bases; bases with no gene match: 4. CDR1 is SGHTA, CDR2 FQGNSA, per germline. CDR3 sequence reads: CASSLSSGIYEQFF. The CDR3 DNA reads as TGTGCCAGCAGCTTATCTAGCGGGATTTATGAGCAGTTCTTC.

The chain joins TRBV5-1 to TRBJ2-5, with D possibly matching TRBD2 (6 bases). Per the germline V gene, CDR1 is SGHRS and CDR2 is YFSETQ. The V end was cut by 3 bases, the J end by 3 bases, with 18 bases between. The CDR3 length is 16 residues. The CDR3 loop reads CASSSSDSGGKETQYF. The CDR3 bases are TGCGCCAGCAGCTCCTCGGACTCCGGGGGTAAAGAGACCCAGTACTTC. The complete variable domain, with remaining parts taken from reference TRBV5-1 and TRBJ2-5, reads KAGVTQTPRYLIKTRGQQVTLSCSPISGHRSVSWYQQTPGQGLQFLFEYFSETQRNKGNFPGRFSGRQFSNSRSEMNVSTLELGDSALYLCASSSSDSGGKETQYFGPGTRLLVL.

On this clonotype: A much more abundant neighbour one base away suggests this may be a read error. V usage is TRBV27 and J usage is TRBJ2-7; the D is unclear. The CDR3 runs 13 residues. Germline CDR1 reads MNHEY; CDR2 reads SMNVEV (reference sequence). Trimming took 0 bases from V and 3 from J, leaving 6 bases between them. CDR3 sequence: CASSLSHCYEQYF. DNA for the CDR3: TGTGCCAGCAGTTTATCCCACTGCTACGAGCAGTACTTC.

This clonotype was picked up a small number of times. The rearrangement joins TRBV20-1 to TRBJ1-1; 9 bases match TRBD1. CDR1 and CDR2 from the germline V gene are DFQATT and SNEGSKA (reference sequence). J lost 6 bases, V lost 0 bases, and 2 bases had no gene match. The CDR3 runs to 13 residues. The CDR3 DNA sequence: TGCAGTGCTAGAGATCGACAGGGGGCTGAAGCTTTCTTT. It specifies CSARDRQGAEAFF.

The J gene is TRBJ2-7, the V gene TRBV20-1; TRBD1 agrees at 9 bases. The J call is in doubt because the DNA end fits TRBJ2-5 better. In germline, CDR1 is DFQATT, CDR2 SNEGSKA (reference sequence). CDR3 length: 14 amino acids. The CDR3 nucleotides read TGCAGTGCTCGGCCTGGGACAGGGCGAGGGACCCAGTACTTC. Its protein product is CSARPGTGRGTQYF.

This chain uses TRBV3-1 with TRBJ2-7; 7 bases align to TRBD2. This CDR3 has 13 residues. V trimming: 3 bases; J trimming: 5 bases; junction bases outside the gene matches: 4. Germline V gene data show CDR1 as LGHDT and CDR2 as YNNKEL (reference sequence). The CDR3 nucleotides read TGTGCCAGCAGCCATCTGGCGGGAGACGAGCAGTACTTC. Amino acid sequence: CASSHLAGDEQYF.

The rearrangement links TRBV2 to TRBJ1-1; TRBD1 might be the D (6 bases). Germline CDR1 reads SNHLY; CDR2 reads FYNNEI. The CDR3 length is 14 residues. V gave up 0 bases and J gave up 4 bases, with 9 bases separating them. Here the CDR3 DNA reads TGTGCCAGCAGTGAAGCACGGGGGCCCACTGAAGCTTTCTTT. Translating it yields CASSEARGPTEAFF.

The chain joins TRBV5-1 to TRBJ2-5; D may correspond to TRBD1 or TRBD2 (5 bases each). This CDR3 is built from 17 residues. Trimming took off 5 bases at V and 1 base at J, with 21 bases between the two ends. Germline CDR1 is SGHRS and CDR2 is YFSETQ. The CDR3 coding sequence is TGCGCCAGCAGTTTGTCCCCGGGACGGCCTCTCCAAGAGACCCAGTACTTC. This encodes CASSLSPGRPLQETQYF.

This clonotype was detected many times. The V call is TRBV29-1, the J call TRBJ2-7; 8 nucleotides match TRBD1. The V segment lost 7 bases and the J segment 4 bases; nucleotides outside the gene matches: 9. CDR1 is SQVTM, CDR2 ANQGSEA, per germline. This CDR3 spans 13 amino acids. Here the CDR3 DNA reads TGCAGCGCCGTTTTACGGACAGGGTACGAGCAGTACTTC. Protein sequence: CSAVLRTGYEQYF.

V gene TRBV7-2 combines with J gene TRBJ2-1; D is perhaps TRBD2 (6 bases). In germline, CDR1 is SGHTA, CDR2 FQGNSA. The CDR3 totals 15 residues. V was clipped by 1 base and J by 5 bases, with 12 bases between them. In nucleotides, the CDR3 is TGTGCCAGCAGCTTAGGCGGAGGGAGAGACAATGAGCAGTTCTTC. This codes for CASSLGGGRDNEQFF.

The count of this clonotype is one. CDR3 region: CASSYLREGWETQYF. Here the CDR3 DNA reads TGTGCCAGCAGTTACCTGCGGGAGGGTTGGGAGACCCAGTACTTC. The chain joins TRBV6-5 to TRBJ2-7; 9 nucleotides line up with TRBD2. The better agreement between TRBJ2-5 and the DNA end casts doubt on the J call. The CDR3 contains 15 residues. Per the germline V gene, CDR1 is MNHEY and CDR2 is SVGAGI.

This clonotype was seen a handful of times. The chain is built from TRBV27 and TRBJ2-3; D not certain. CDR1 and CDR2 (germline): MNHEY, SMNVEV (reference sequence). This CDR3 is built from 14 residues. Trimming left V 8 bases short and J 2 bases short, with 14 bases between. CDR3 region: CASPERNHTDTQYF. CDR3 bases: TGTGCCAGCCCCGAGAGGAACCACACAGATACGCAGTATTTT.

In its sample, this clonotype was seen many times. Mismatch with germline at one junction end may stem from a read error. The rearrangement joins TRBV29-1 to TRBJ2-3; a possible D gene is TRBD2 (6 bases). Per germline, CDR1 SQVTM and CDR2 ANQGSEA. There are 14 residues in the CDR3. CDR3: CSFDGGVSTDTQYF. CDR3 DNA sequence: TGCAGCTTTGACGGCGGGGTCAGCACAGATACGCAGTATTTT.

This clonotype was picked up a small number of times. The CDR3 nucleotides are TGTGCCAGCAGCCTCACAGGGGGCTTGTCCTACGAGCAGTACTTC. As protein: CASSLTGGLSYEQYF. The V call is TRBV28, the J call TRBJ2-7; 9 nucleotides match TRBD1. The ends lost 6 bases at V and 1 base at J; junction bases unmatched: 7. The CDR3 spans 15 residues. Germline loops: CDR1 MDHEN, CDR2 SYDVKM.

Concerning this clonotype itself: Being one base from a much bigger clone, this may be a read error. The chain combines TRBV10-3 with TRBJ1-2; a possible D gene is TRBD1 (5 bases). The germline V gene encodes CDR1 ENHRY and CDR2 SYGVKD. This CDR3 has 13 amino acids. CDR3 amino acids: CAISERQNYDYTF. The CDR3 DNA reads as TGTGCCATCAGTGAGAGACAGAACTATGACTACACCTTC.

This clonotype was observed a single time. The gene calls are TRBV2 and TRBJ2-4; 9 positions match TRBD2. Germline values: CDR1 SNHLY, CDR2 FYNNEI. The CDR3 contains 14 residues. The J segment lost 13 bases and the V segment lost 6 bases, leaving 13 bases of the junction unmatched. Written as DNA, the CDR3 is TGTGCCAGCAGAGCGACTAGCGGCCCCAATGAGCAGTACTTC. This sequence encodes CASRATSGPNEQYF.